The rows below give T cell receptor beta chains drawn from one sample of a study of cytomegalovirus exposure and HLA in healthy donors. Clones were sequenced by immunoSEQ multiplex PCR, and TCRdb holds only the in-frame ones, with some missing. This sample carries around 99,000 clones, more than 65% of them seen once, and the ten largest clones take more than 2%. Sequencing input: PBMCs. Receptors originate from a man aged 25-45 years in good health and CMV-seronegative. Each CDR3 is given with its conserved first and last residue. D genes are given only for firm matches. Size is stated for part of the rows, as once, few or many counts, or as a class when the clone is expanded.

>TRBD2|few|TRBJ2-1|TRBV7-9
TGTGCCAGCAGCCCGCCGACTAGCGGGAGTTCCTATGAGCAGTTCTTC
CASSPPTSGSSYEQFF
>TRBD2|NA|TRBJ2-7|TRBV4-1
TGCGCCAGCAGGGATCCGGCTAGCGGGGTATACGAGCAGTACTTC
CASRDPASGVYEQYF
>NA|NA|TRBJ2-7|TRBV30
TGTGCCTGGAGTGCGAATGGCGGGGTCTCCTACGAGCAGTACTTC
CAWSANGGVSYEQYF
>NA|NA|TRBJ1-1|TRBV2
TGTGCCAGCAGTGAAGGGGGGAAGGGAGGCACTGAAGCTTTCTTT
CASSEGGKGGTEAFF
>TRBD2|NA|TRBJ2-1|TRBV28
TGTGCCAGCAGTTTATTTGTAGGGACTAGCGGAAACAATGAGCAGTTCTTC
CASSLFVGTSGNNEQFF
>TRBD2|once|TRBJ2-3|TRBV7-7
TGTGCTAGCAGCTTATCAGCGGGATCATTCACAGATACGCAGTATTTT
CASSLSAGSFTDTQYF
>NA|NA|TRBJ1-6|TRBV30
NA
CAWSVGPGIHF
>TRBD1|NA|TRBJ2-7|TRBV29-1
TGCAGCGTTGTCCGAACAGGGGTAACACACGAGCAGTACTTC
CSVVRTGVTHEQYF
>TRBD2|once|TRBJ2-2|TRBV7-2
TGTGCCAGCAGCTTAGCAGCGGGGGAAACCGGGGAGCTGTTTTTT
CASSLAAGETGELFF
>TRBD2|NA|TRBJ2-3|TRBV5-1
TGCGCCAGCGGAGCGGGAACTAGCACAGATACGCAGTATTTT
CASGAGTSTDTQYF
>NA|NA|TRBJ1-2|TRBV9
TGTGCCAGCAGCGTGGGTCAGGGGCTGTATGGCTACACCTTC
CASSVGQGLYGYTF
>NA|NA|TRBJ2-5|TRBV6-6
TGTGCCAGCAGTCCCGGTCCCTTGGGGGGTGAGACCCAGTACTTC
CASSPGPLGGETQYF
>NA|NA|TRBJ2-2|TRBV7-6
TGTGCCAGCAGCCCCACCACTATCTTGTCCGGGGAGCTGTTTTTT
CASSPTTILSGELFF
>NA|few|TRBJ2-1|TRBV20-1
TGCAGTGCTGAGGAGAGGAATGAGCAGTTCTTC
CSAEERNEQFF
>TRBD2|NA|TRBJ2-1|TRBV5-1
TGCGCCAGCAGCCCCCTAGCGGGAGCCCACAATGAGCAGTTCTTC
CASSPLAGAHNEQFF
>TRBD1|NA|TRBJ2-7|TRBV5-1
TGCGCCAGCAGCTACGGACAGGGCTATGAGCAGTACTTC
CASSYGQGYEQYF
>TRBD1|NA|TRBJ1-2|TRBV7-9
TGTGCCAGCAGCCCTGTCACAGGGGACAGCTATGGCTACACCTTC
CASSPVTGDSYGYTF
>NA|NA|TRBJ1-2|TRBV10-2
TGCGCCAGCAGTGAAACAGGGCAAGTCTATGGCTACACCTTC
CASSETGQVYGYTF
>NA|NA|TRBJ2-3|TRBV6-5
TGTGCCAGCAGTCTCGGTTGGGCAACAGATACGCAGTATTTT
CASSLGWATDTQYF
>TRBD2|NA|TRBJ2-5|TRBV13
TGTGCCAGCAGCTCCGGACTAGCGGGGGGGCCCGAGACCCAGTACTTC
CASSSGLAGGPETQYF
>TRBD2|NA|TRBJ2-1|TRBV6-5
TGTGCCAGCAGAACTCGTACTAGCGGGAGGATTGAGCAGTTCTTC
CASRTRTSGRIEQFF